This is a list of T cell receptor beta chains from one sample in a study of OX40 agonist ivuxolimab in advanced cancers. Only in-frame clones appear in the TCRdb table, and some are missing; sequencing was by immunoSEQ multiplex PCR. The sample includes some 64,000 clones, roughly 90% of them seen just once. The sequenced sample was CD4+ or CD8+ T cells sorted from blood, obtained in a trial of the OX40 agonist ivuxolimab. The receptors were sampled from an adult with an advanced solid tumor such as melanoma, head and neck, liver or kidney cancer. The CDR3 runs from the conserved cysteine through the conserved F or W. Fields, in order: clone size, V gene, CDR3 length, J gene, CDR3 protein. A row's size may be missing; if present it is once, few, many or a size class.

clone size: -; V gene: TRBV28; CDR3 length: 15; J gene: TRBJ2-3; CDR3 protein: CASDYLAESTDTQYF
clone size: -; V gene: TRBV6-1; CDR3 length: 15; J gene: TRBJ1-5; CDR3 protein: CASGAGVNSNQPQHF
clone size: -; V gene: TRBV6-6; CDR3 length: 14; J gene: TRBJ1-2; CDR3 protein: CASSYGQGAYGYTF
clone size: -; V gene: TRBV4-1; CDR3 length: 16; J gene: TRBJ1-5; CDR3 protein: CASSQEYRLPNQPQHF
clone size: -; V gene: TRBV13; CDR3 length: 15; J gene: TRBJ2-7; CDR3 protein: CASSLGAGGSYEQYF
clone size: -; V gene: TRBV6-5; CDR3 length: 15; J gene: TRBJ2-6; CDR3 protein: CATGTLTSGANVLTF
clone size: -; V gene: TRBV29-1; CDR3 length: 12; J gene: TRBJ1-3; CDR3 protein: CSVLEERNTIYF
clone size: -; V gene: TRBV13; CDR3 length: 14; J gene: TRBJ1-1; CDR3 protein: CASSQVDGNTEAFF
clone size: -; V gene: TRBV6-5; CDR3 length: 13; J gene: TRBJ2-2; CDR3 protein: CASTTGGSGELFF
clone size: once; V gene: TRBV30; CDR3 length: 14; J gene: TRBJ1-1; CDR3 protein: CAWSVGTGNTEAFF
clone size: -; V gene: TRBV21-1; CDR3 length: 15; J gene: TRBJ1-5; CDR3 protein: CASSKLKSAFKPQHF
clone size: -; V gene: TRBV4-3; CDR3 length: 14; J gene: TRBJ1-2; CDR3 protein: CASSQDQGPGGYTF
clone size: -; V gene: TRBV29-1; CDR3 length: 11; J gene: TRBJ2-7; CDR3 protein: CSGQGSYEQYF
clone size: -; V gene: TRBV28; CDR3 length: 12; J gene: TRBJ2-7; CDR3 protein: CASSFSPYEQYF
clone size: once; V gene: TRBV9; CDR3 length: 15; J gene: TRBJ2-3; CDR3 protein: CASSVRGLATDTQYF
clone size: once; V gene: TRBV4-2; CDR3 length: 16; J gene: TRBJ1-1; CDR3 protein: CASSQESGALNTEAFF
clone size: -; V gene: TRBV19; CDR3 length: 14; J gene: TRBJ1-1; CDR3 protein: CASGYQGDYTEAFF
clone size: -; V gene: TRBV6-5; CDR3 length: 16; J gene: TRBJ1-5; CDR3 protein: CASSYSFGEGHQPQHF
clone size: -; V gene: TRBV19; CDR3 length: 14; J gene: TRBJ2-6; CDR3 protein: CASAEVSGANVLTF
clone size: once; V gene: TRBV30; CDR3 length: 11; J gene: TRBJ1-1; CDR3 protein: CAWSWGSEAFF
clone size: -; V gene: TRBV28; CDR3 length: 14; J gene: TRBJ2-1; CDR3 protein: CASSFLAGVGEQFF
clone size: -; V gene: TRBV7-9; CDR3 length: 14; J gene: TRBJ2-4; CDR3 protein: CASSYGAGEKFQYF
clone size: once; V gene: TRBV6-5; CDR3 length: 14; J gene: TRBJ2-5; CDR3 protein: CASSYGAGGETQYF
clone size: -; V gene: TRBV19; CDR3 length: 14; J gene: TRBJ1-5; CDR3 protein: CASSIRDSNQPQHF
clone size: -; V gene: TRBV30; CDR3 length: 14; J gene: TRBJ2-6; CDR3 protein: CAWSGDSGANVLTF
clone size: once; V gene: TRBV13; CDR3 length: 13; J gene: TRBJ1-5; CDR3 protein: CASSLGRRRPQHF
clone size: -; V gene: TRBV5-1; CDR3 length: 13; J gene: TRBJ2-3; CDR3 protein: CASSLEVSDTQYF
clone size: -; V gene: TRBV30; CDR3 length: 13; J gene: TRBJ2-3; CDR3 protein: CARLAAATDTQYF
clone size: -; V gene: TRBV14; CDR3 length: 13; J gene: TRBJ1-4; CDR3 protein: CASSQDRRRGLFF
clone size: -; V gene: TRBV27; CDR3 length: 14; J gene: TRBJ2-1; CDR3 protein: CASRRGFPGNEQFF
clone size: -; V gene: TRBV28; CDR3 length: 15; J gene: TRBJ1-6; CDR3 protein: CASSLYEGANSPLHF
clone size: once; V gene: TRBV9; CDR3 length: 15; J gene: TRBJ1-3; CDR3 protein: CASSTSGAPGNTIYF
clone size: -; V gene: TRBV28; CDR3 length: 12; J gene: TRBJ2-1; CDR3 protein: CASSPFYNEQFF
clone size: -; V gene: TRBV19; CDR3 length: 15; J gene: TRBJ2-3; CDR3 protein: CASNRQVSSTDTQYF
clone size: -; V gene: TRBV27; CDR3 length: 14; J gene: TRBJ2-3; CDR3 protein: CASSLWGPTDTQYF
clone size: once; V gene: TRBV6-6; CDR3 length: 12; J gene: TRBJ2-1; CDR3 protein: CASSRWSDEQFF
clone size: -; V gene: TRBV25-1; CDR3 length: 14; J gene: TRBJ1-5; CDR3 protein: CATRTETPYQPQHF
clone size: -; V gene: TRBV4-3; CDR3 length: 17; J gene: TRBJ1-5; CDR3 protein: CASSPSWTGVSNQPQHF
clone size: once; V gene: TRBV15; CDR3 length: 16; J gene: TRBJ1-4; CDR3 protein: CATSGSTGEPNEKLFF
clone size: few; V gene: TRBV30; CDR3 length: 13; J gene: TRBJ2-1; CDR3 protein: CAWSASSSGRRFF
clone size: -; V gene: TRBV27; CDR3 length: 16; J gene: TRBJ2-7; CDR3 protein: CASSLSPGTGVHEQYF
clone size: -; V gene: TRBV6-6; CDR3 length: 15; J gene: TRBJ2-7; CDR3 protein: CASSYGQGGSYEQYF
clone size: -; V gene: TRBV19; CDR3 length: 16; J gene: TRBJ1-4; CDR3 protein: CASSIYRMTGREKLFF
clone size: -; V gene: TRBV28; CDR3 length: 16; J gene: TRBJ1-2; CDR3 protein: CASRSPGSLWAYGYTF
clone size: -; V gene: TRBV9; CDR3 length: 15; J gene: TRBJ1-1; CDR3 protein: CASSPHLQGSTEAFF
clone size: once; V gene: TRBV19; CDR3 length: 16; J gene: TRBJ1-6; CDR3 protein: CASSIGTVRLNSPLHF
clone size: -; V gene: TRBV5-1; CDR3 length: 19; J gene: TRBJ2-1; CDR3 protein: CASSLAIRARGPSYNEQFF
clone size: -; V gene: TRBV13; CDR3 length: 13; J gene: TRBJ1-1; CDR3 protein: CASSFLGVTEAFF
clone size: -; V gene: TRBV19; CDR3 length: 15; J gene: TRBJ1-5; CDR3 protein: CASSIRGDSNQPQHF
clone size: -; V gene: TRBV4-3; CDR3 length: 13; J gene: TRBJ1-5; CDR3 protein: CASSLTENQPQHF
clone size: -; V gene: TRBV27; CDR3 length: 15; J gene: TRBJ2-1; CDR3 protein: CASSLSRLLDNEQFF
clone size: -; V gene: TRBV6-5; CDR3 length: 13; J gene: TRBJ2-3; CDR3 protein: CASSYFGADTQYF
clone size: -; V gene: TRBV4-2; CDR3 length: 13; J gene: TRBJ1-2; CDR3 protein: CASWNSGNYGYTF
clone size: -; V gene: TRBV6-1; CDR3 length: 14; J gene: TRBJ1-1; CDR3 protein: CASSEISQNTEAFF
clone size: -; V gene: TRBV19; CDR3 length: 16; J gene: TRBJ2-3; CDR3 protein: CASSDGQGALTDTQYF